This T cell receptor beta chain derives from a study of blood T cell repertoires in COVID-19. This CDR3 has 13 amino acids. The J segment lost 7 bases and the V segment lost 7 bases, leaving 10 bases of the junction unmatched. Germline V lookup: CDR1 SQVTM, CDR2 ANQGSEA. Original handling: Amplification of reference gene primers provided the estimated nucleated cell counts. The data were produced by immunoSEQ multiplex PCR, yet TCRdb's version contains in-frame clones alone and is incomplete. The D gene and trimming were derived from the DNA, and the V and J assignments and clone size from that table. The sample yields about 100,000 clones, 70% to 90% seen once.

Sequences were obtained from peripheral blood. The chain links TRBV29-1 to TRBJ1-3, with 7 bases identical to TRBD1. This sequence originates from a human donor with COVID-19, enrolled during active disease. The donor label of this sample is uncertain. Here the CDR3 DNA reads TGCAGCGCCAGGGGGGGCGGGAGGAACACCATATATTTT. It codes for CSARGGGRNTIYF.